A selection of T cell receptor beta chains follows, all from one sample in a study of blood T cell repertoires in COVID-19. Sequencing used immunoSEQ multiplex PCR; TCRdb keeps in-frame clones, though not all of them. The sample consists of some 300,000 clones, roughly 87% of them appearing once. Sequencing was carried out using PBMCs or T cells enriched from blood (not recorded which). The receptors derive from a woman aged 25 to 39 who had recovered from COVID-19. Both conserved end residues are part of each CDR3. D genes are given only for firm matches. Expanded clones get a size class; other rows say once, few or many, or leave the size out.

D gene: TRBD1; V gene: TRBV18; J gene: TRBJ1-1; clone size: -; CDR3 DNA: TGTGCCAGCTCACTCGGGACAGGCCTTGAAGCTTTCTTT; CDR3 protein: CASSLGTGLEAFF
D gene: -; V gene: TRBV27; J gene: TRBJ1-4; clone size: -; CDR3 DNA: TGTGCCAGCAGTTTATCGCAGGGGAATAATGAAAAACTGTTTTTT; CDR3 protein: CASSLSQGNNEKLFF
D gene: TRBD1; V gene: TRBV10-3; J gene: TRBJ1-6; clone size: -; CDR3 DNA: TGTGCCATCAGCTCGACAGGGATCAATAATTCACCCCTCCACTTT; CDR3 protein: CAISSTGINNSPLHF
D gene: TRBD1; V gene: TRBV6-2/TRBV6-3; J gene: TRBJ1-4; clone size: -; CDR3 DNA: TGTGCCAGCAGTAACACCTGGACAGGGCAGCGTGAAAAACTGTTTTTT; CDR3 protein: CASSNTWTGQREKLFF
D gene: -; V gene: TRBV9; J gene: TRBJ1-6; clone size: -; CDR3 DNA: TGTGCCAGCAGCGAGGTCCCAACGCGGGGCAATTCACCCCTCCACTTT; CDR3 protein: CASSEVPTRGNSPLHF
D gene: -; V gene: TRBV5-1; J gene: TRBJ1-2; clone size: -; CDR3 DNA: TGCGCCAGCAGCTCCGAGGGAATCTATGGCTACACCTTC; CDR3 protein: CASSSEGIYGYTF
D gene: TRBD2; V gene: TRBV27; J gene: TRBJ2-7; clone size: -; CDR3 DNA: TGTGCCAGCGCCGGGGGGTGGGAGGGTTCCCACGAGCAGTACTTC; CDR3 protein: CASAGGWEGSHEQYF
D gene: TRBD1; V gene: TRBV5-6; J gene: TRBJ2-5; clone size: -; CDR3 DNA: TGTGCCAGCAGCTTGGATCGCAGGGGGGAGACCCAGTACTTC; CDR3 protein: CASSLDRRGETQYF
D gene: TRBD1; V gene: TRBV10-1; J gene: TRBJ2-6; clone size: -; CDR3 DNA: TGCGCCAGCAGTGGCAGGGGGTCTGGGGCCAACGTCCTGACTTTC; CDR3 protein: CASSGRGSGANVLTF
D gene: -; V gene: TRBV19; J gene: TRBJ1-5; clone size: -; CDR3 DNA: TGTGCCAGTAGTCGGACAGCTGGCAATCAGCCCCAGCATTTT; CDR3 protein: CASSRTAGNQPQHF
D gene: -; V gene: TRBV10-3; J gene: TRBJ2-7; clone size: -; CDR3 DNA: TGTGCCATCAGGAATACGACAGCCTCCTACGAGCAGTACTTC; CDR3 protein: CAIRNTTASYEQYF
D gene: TRBD2; V gene: TRBV5-1; J gene: TRBJ2-1; clone size: -; CDR3 DNA: TGCGCCAGCGGCCCCCTCCTAGCGGGGGTGGACAATGAGCAGTTCTTC; CDR3 protein: CASGPLLAGVDNEQFF
D gene: TRBD1; V gene: TRBV9; J gene: TRBJ2-3; clone size: -; CDR3 DNA: TGTGCCAGCAGCGTAGCGGGGACAGGGGGACCACCCAGGGATACGCAGTATTTT; CDR3 protein: CASSVAGTGGPPRDTQYF
D gene: -; V gene: TRBV28; J gene: TRBJ1-1; clone size: -; CDR3 DNA: TGTGCCAGCAGTCCGCGCGCTGAAGCTTTCTTT; CDR3 protein: CASSPRAEAFF
D gene: -; V gene: TRBV5-1; J gene: TRBJ1-3; clone size: -; CDR3 DNA: TGCGCCAGCAGCTTGTACGGCTCTGGAAACACCATATATTTT; CDR3 protein: CASSLYGSGNTIYF
D gene: -; V gene: TRBV28; J gene: TRBJ2-7; clone size: -; CDR3 DNA: TGTGCCAGCAGTTTATTTCAGGGTGGGGAGCAGTACTTC; CDR3 protein: CASSLFQGGEQYF
D gene: -; V gene: TRBV29-1; J gene: TRBJ1-1; clone size: -; CDR3 DNA: TGCAGCGTTGATGGGCAGGGGTTTGAAGCTTTCTTT; CDR3 protein: CSVDGQGFEAFF
D gene: -; V gene: TRBV6-5; J gene: TRBJ1-1; clone size: -; CDR3 DNA: TGTGCCACGGGAGGGTTGAACACTGAAGCTTTCTTT; CDR3 protein: CATGGLNTEAFF
D gene: -; V gene: TRBV18; J gene: TRBJ2-7; clone size: -; CDR3 DNA: TGTGCCAGCTCACCGCGTCCGAGGTACGAGCAGTACTTC; CDR3 protein: CASSPRPRYEQYF
D gene: -; V gene: TRBV5-4; J gene: TRBJ2-7; clone size: many; CDR3 DNA: TGTGCCAGCAGCTTCGGACGATCACGGGGGATGGCCTACGAGCAGTACTTC; CDR3 protein: CASSFGRSRGMAYEQYF
D gene: -; V gene: TRBV9; J gene: TRBJ1-1; clone size: -; CDR3 DNA: TGTGCCAGCAGCGTAGTGGACTCCGCTGAAGCTTTCTTT; CDR3 protein: CASSVVDSAEAFF
D gene: -; V gene: TRBV7-9; J gene: TRBJ2-5; clone size: few; CDR3 DNA: TGTGCCAGCAGCTTAATGGACGGGGAAGAGACCCAGTACTTC; CDR3 protein: CASSLMDGEETQYF
D gene: -; V gene: TRBV3-1/TRBV3-2; J gene: TRBJ1-6; clone size: -; CDR3 DNA: TGTGCCAGCAGCCAAGCGGTAACACCCCTCCACTTT; CDR3 protein: CASSQAVTPLHF
D gene: -; V gene: TRBV2; J gene: TRBJ1-1; clone size: -; CDR3 DNA: TGTGCCAGCAGTGAAGGCAGGGCAACTGAAGCTTTCTTT; CDR3 protein: CASSEGRATEAFF
D gene: TRBD1; V gene: TRBV6-5; J gene: TRBJ1-1; clone size: -; CDR3 DNA: TGTGCCAGCAGTTACTCGACAGGGTGGACTGAAGCTTTCTTT; CDR3 protein: CASSYSTGWTEAFF
D gene: TRBD2; V gene: TRBV3-1/TRBV3-2; J gene: TRBJ2-3; clone size: -; CDR3 DNA: TGTGCCAGCAGCCAAGTTGCGGGAGGGGTCACAGATACGCAGTATTTT; CDR3 protein: CASSQVAGGVTDTQYF
D gene: TRBD2; V gene: TRBV2; J gene: TRBJ2-3; clone size: -; CDR3 DNA: TGTGCCAGCAGTGAGCTAGCGGGAGTTGAGGCAGATACGCAGTATTTT; CDR3 protein: CASSELAGVEADTQYF
D gene: -; V gene: TRBV27; J gene: TRBJ1-5; clone size: -; CDR3 DNA: TGTGCCAGCACCGCGAACGGAGGACCTCTCCCGGGTCGAAGCAATCAGCCCCAGCATTTT; CDR3 protein: CASTANGGPLPGRSNQPQHF
D gene: TRBD2; V gene: TRBV10-3; J gene: TRBJ2-7; clone size: -; CDR3 DNA: TGTGCCATCAGTGAGTTCTCCGGGACTAGCGGTACCTACGAGCAGTACTTC; CDR3 protein: CAISEFSGTSGTYEQYF
D gene: TRBD2; V gene: TRBV2; J gene: TRBJ2-1; clone size: -; CDR3 DNA: TGTGCCAGCAGTGAAGGGACTAGCGGGAGGGCAGATGAGCAGTTCTTC; CDR3 protein: CASSEGTSGRADEQFF
D gene: -; V gene: TRBV21-1; J gene: TRBJ1-5; clone size: few; CDR3 DNA: TGTGCCAGCAGCAAAGGATGGGGGCTCTGGGCTCTGCCCCAGCATTTT; CDR3 protein: CASSKGWGLWALPQHF
D gene: TRBD1; V gene: TRBV2; J gene: TRBJ2-1; clone size: -; CDR3 DNA: TGTGCCAGCCAATCGGACAGGGGCGCCTACAATGAGCAGTTCTTC; CDR3 protein: CASQSDRGAYNEQFF
D gene: TRBD1; V gene: TRBV24-1; J gene: TRBJ1-1; clone size: -; CDR3 DNA: TGTGCCACCAGTGATCCAGACAGGGGGAACACTGAAGCTTTCTTT; CDR3 protein: CATSDPDRGNTEAFF
D gene: TRBD1; V gene: TRBV10-3; J gene: TRBJ2-7; clone size: -; CDR3 DNA: TGTGCCATCAGTGAGTTGGGACAGTCCTACGAGCAGTACTTC; CDR3 protein: CAISELGQSYEQYF
D gene: TRBD1; V gene: TRBV10-1; J gene: TRBJ1-5; clone size: -; CDR3 DNA: TGCGCCAGGCTTAACGGGACAGGGGGACGACATAGCAATCAGCCCCAGCATTTT; CDR3 protein: CARLNGTGGRHSNQPQHF
D gene: -; V gene: TRBV6-6; J gene: TRBJ1-3; clone size: -; CDR3 DNA: TGTGCCAGCAGCGCCGGCACAGGGCGGGTAAACACCATATATTTT; CDR3 protein: CASSAGTGRVNTIYF
D gene: -; V gene: TRBV7-8; J gene: TRBJ2-2; clone size: -; CDR3 DNA: TGTGCCAGCGGGGCGGGGCGGGGAGGCACCGGGGAGCTGTTTTTT; CDR3 protein: CASGAGRGGTGELFF
D gene: -; V gene: TRBV5-8; J gene: TRBJ1-1; clone size: -; CDR3 DNA: TGTGCCAGCAGCTTACGGGGAGGGGCGAACACTGAAGCTTTCTTT; CDR3 protein: CASSLRGGANTEAFF
D gene: TRBD1; V gene: TRBV9; J gene: TRBJ2-1; clone size: -; CDR3 DNA: TGTGCCAGCAGTGCCATAGGACAGGTGAGTCCGTTCTTC; CDR3 protein: CASSAIGQVSPFF
D gene: -; V gene: TRBV5-1; J gene: TRBJ2-1; clone size: -; CDR3 DNA: TGCGCCAGCAGCTTCGGCGTGTCGGGGAGCTCCTACAATGAGCAGTTCTTC; CDR3 protein: CASSFGVSGSSYNEQFF
D gene: -; V gene: TRBV5-1; J gene: TRBJ1-6; clone size: -; CDR3 DNA: TGCGCCAGCAGCTGGCGGGGTCCCAATTCACCCCTCCACTTT; CDR3 protein: CASSWRGPNSPLHF
D gene: TRBD1; V gene: TRBV7-9; J gene: TRBJ2-7; clone size: -; CDR3 DNA: TGTGCCAGCAGCTACCTATACAGGGGGCTTTTGGACGAGCAGTACTTC; CDR3 protein: CASSYLYRGLLDEQYF